A single sample gave rise to the 15 T cell receptor beta chains below, sequenced in a study of cytomegalovirus exposure and HLA in healthy donors. PCR used 60 Vbeta primers and 13 Jbeta primers. Profiling relied on immunoSEQ multiplex PCR, and the TCRdb table lists in-frame clones only, not all of them. The sample shows 100,000 to 150,000 clones, 82% of them seen only once. What was sequenced was PBMCs. Every receptor here comes from a woman between 45 and 65 years old in good health and CMV-seropositive.

The chain employs TRBV29-1 and TRBJ2-7; D perhaps matches TRBD2 (5 bases). The V gene's germline CDR1 is SQVTM and CDR2 ANQGSEA. Between the trimmed V and J ends, which lost 5 bases and 2 bases, there was a span of 10 bases. The CDR3 contains 12 residues. The CDR3 region has the DNA TGCAGCGTTCTACTAGTTCCCTACGAGCAGTACTTC. Protein sequence: CSVLLVPYEQYF.

This chain uses TRBV28 with TRBJ2-5, with a weak D call TRBD1 (6 bases). The CDR3 extends over 15 amino acids. Deletions cut 7 bases from V and 0 bases from J, with 15 bases between. In germline, CDR1 is MDHEN, CDR2 SYDVKM. The CDR3 DNA sequence: TGTGCCAGCACCCCGGCCTGGGGGCACCAAGAGACCCAGTACTTC. Encoded protein: CASTPAWGHQETQYF.

The V call is TRBV10-3, the J call TRBJ1-5; D call uncertain. The CDR3 is made up of 15 amino acids. Per germline, CDR1 ENHRY and CDR2 SYGVKD. V was shortened by 0 bases and J by 6 bases, with 12 bases between the two germline ends. CDR3 coding DNA: TGTGCCATCAGTGAGTCGTTGGGCGGGAGTCAGCCCCAGCATTTT. Translation gives CAISESLGGSQPQHF.

V is TRBV7-2 and J is TRBJ2-5; a possible D gene is TRBD2 (6 bases). CDR1 is SGHTA, CDR2 FQGNSA, per germline. There are 15 residues in the CDR3. V dropped 3 bases and J dropped 2 bases, with 13 bases sitting between them. This CDR3 reads CASSLQGLLQETQYF. DNA of the CDR3: TGTGCCAGCAGCTTGCAGGGACTCCTACAAGAGACCCAGTACTTC.

The chain joins TRBV19 to TRBJ2-2; TRBD1 matches at 9 bases. The CDR3 loop spans 18 amino acids. The ends lost 5 bases at V and 5 bases at J; junction bases unmatched: 15. The germline gives CDR1 LNHDA, CDR2 SQIVND (reference sequence). CDR3 loop: CASSPLTGTGKGTGELFF. The CDR3 bases are TGTGCCAGTAGTCCTCTTACCGGGACAGGGAAAGGGACCGGGGAGCTGTTTTTT.

The chain has TRBV18 and TRBJ2-5, with 8 positions matching TRBD1. This CDR3 is 17 amino acids long. V dropped 6 bases and J dropped 1; count of bases not matched to a gene: 13. Looked up from germline, CDR1 is KGHSH and CDR2 is LQKENI. The CDR3 protein is CASSPYPTGQGQETQYF. The CDR3 nucleotides are TGTGCCAGCTCCCCCTATCCCACTGGACAGGGCCAAGAGACCCAGTACTTC. Using reference TRBV18 and TRBJ2-5 for the parts outside the CDR3, the full variable domain is NAGVMQNPRHLVRRRGQEARLRCSPMKGHSHVYWYRQLPEEGLKFMVYLQKENIIDESGMPKERFSAEFPKEGPSILRIQQVVRGDSAAYFCASSPYPTGQGQETQYFGPGTRLLVL.

The rearrangement links TRBV4-1 to TRBJ2-2; 14 positions agree with TRBD2. This CDR3 has 18 amino acids. The V segment lost 1 base and the J segment 4 bases; nucleotides outside the gene matches: 5. Germline V CDR1 and CDR2: MGHRA, YSYEKL. In DNA form, the CDR3 reads TGCGCCAGCAGCCAAGCGGGACTAGCGGGAGTTGGCACCGGGGAGCTGTTTTTT. Its protein product is CASSQAGLAGVGTGELFF.

There are a few counts of this clone. The chain employs TRBV18 and TRBJ1-1, with 8 bases matching TRBD1. The germline CDR1 and CDR2 sequences are KGHSH and LQKENI. J gave up 2 bases and V 9 bases, and 5 bases lay outside the gene matches. This CDR3 is built from 13 residues. The CDR3: CASNTGGNTEAFF. The CDR3 coding sequence is TGTGCCAGTAATACAGGGGGAAACACTGAAGCTTTCTTT.

V gene TRBV9 combines with J gene TRBJ2-2; 9 bases map to TRBD1. The CDR3 is made up of 15 amino acids. Germline V gene sequence: CDR1 SGDLS, CDR2 YYNGEE. The V and J ends lost 2 bases and 4 bases, in that order; junction bases with no gene match: 3. In DNA, the CDR3 is TGTGCCAGCAGCGTCCGGACAGGGGTCACCGGGGAGCTGTTTTTT. Protein: CASSVRTGVTGELFF. The complete variable domain, with remaining parts taken from reference TRBV9 and TRBJ2-2, reads DSGVTQTPKHLITATGQRVTLRCSPRSGDLSVYWYQQSLDQGLQFLIQYYNGEERAKGNILERFSAQQFPDLHSELNLSSLELGDSALYFCASSVRTGVTGELFFGEGSRLTVL.

This chain links TRBV6-1 with TRBJ1-5; 7 bases map to TRBD1. CDR1 is MNHNS, CDR2 SASEGT, per germline. The CDR3 runs 14 residues. Trimming at V came to 5 bases and at J to 4 bases, leaving 5 bases not matched to a gene. The CDR3 here is CASSRQGPNQPQHF. CDR3 DNA: TGTGCCAGCAGTAGACAGGGACCAAATCAGCCCCAGCATTTT.

The chain has TRBV28 and TRBJ2-7, with D possibly matching TRBD2 (5 bases). CDR3 length: 15 residues. Germline V gene data show CDR1 as MDHEN and CDR2 as SYDVKM. Between the trimmed V and J ends, which lost 3 bases and 7 bases, there was a span of 19 bases. DNA of the CDR3: TGTGCCAGCAGTTTTCATAAGTTGGACTGGGTTGAGCAGTACTTC. Its protein is CASSFHKLDWVEQYF.

The chain uses TRBV30 and TRBJ2-7, with TRBD2 matching 7 bases. The ends lost 0 bases at V and 6 bases at J; junction bases unmatched: 8. CDR3 length: 14 amino acids. Per the germline V gene, CDR1 is GTSNPN and CDR2 is SVGIG (reference sequence). The DNA for the CDR3 is TGTGCCTGGAGTGTTGGGACTACGGACGCCGAGCAGTACTTC. It encodes CAWSVGTTDAEQYF.

This chain joins TRBV5-4 and TRBJ2-7; the match to TRBD2 covers 12 bases. CDR1 is SGHNT, CDR2 YYREEE, per germline (reference sequence). The CDR3 totals 15 residues. V lost 4 bases, J lost 2 bases, and 4 bases stayed unmatched. The CDR3 loop reads CASSPGLAGTYEQYF. The CDR3 DNA reads as TGTGCCAGCAGCCCTGGACTAGCGGGAACCTACGAGCAGTACTTC.

The chain has TRBV7-2 and TRBJ2-3, with a weak D call TRBD2 (5 bases). CDR1 and CDR2 (germline): SGHTA, FQGNSA. The CDR3 totals 14 residues. Trimming removed 4 bases at V and 2 bases at J, with 10 bases between. The CDR3, as DNA: TGTGCCAGCAGCTCTGGACTGTACACAGATACGCAGTATTTT. Protein sequence: CASSSGLYTDTQYF.

The chain recombines TRBV18 with TRBJ2-1; TRBD2 matches at 10 bases. Trimming removed 5 bases from V and 16 bases from J; junction bases left unmatched: 17. CDR1 is KGHSH and CDR2 is LQKENI in the germline V gene. This CDR3 has 15 residues. CDR3 sequence (DNA): TGTGCCAGCTCATCGGTGAGCGGGGGGGCCATTAATCTTTTCTTC. Translation gives CASSSVSGGAINLFF.